The following is a T cell receptor (beta chain) sequence with its context. The data are from a study of blood T cell repertoires in COVID-19. Study in general: Sites in the United States, Italy and Spain provided acute and convalescent COVID-19 samples. Nucleic acid was either cDNA or gDNA, and it came from T cells, B-cell-depleted T cells, or PBMCs.

The length of the CDR3 is 15 residues. The V gene's germline CDR1 is LNHDA and CDR2 SQIVND (reference sequence). The V gene lost 3 bases and the J gene lost 6 bases, with 17 bases spanning the gap. Sequencing was performed with immunoSEQ multiplex PCR; in TCRdb, only in-frame clones are kept and a portion is missing. The table has tens of thousands of clones, 70% to 90% seen once. The sequenced material came from peripheral blood. This receptor was obtained from a man between 65 and 80 years old with acute or convalescent COVID-19. V gene TRBV19 combines with J gene TRBJ1-2, with a tentative D call TRBD1 (6 bases). CDR3 sequence reads: CASSISDRRTDGYTF. The CDR3 DNA is TGTGCCAGTAGTATTTCGGACAGACGAACGGATGGCTACACCTTC.